This T cell receptor (beta chain) originates from a study of response to subunit inactivated influenza vaccine. Study-wide results and limits: It was suggested by the authors that few new T cells are recruited by each seasonal influenza vaccination.

V gave up 0 bases and J gave up 3 bases, with 13 bases separating them. There are 16 residues in the CDR3. TCRdb analysed the RT-PCR reads with MiXCR anew, one entry per CDR3 protein. The sample shows around 650,000 distinct CDR3 sequences, around 16% of them seen only once. As to this clonotype: Antigen specificity is unknown.

J is TRBJ2-3 and V is TRBV12-3 or TRBV12-4, with D perhaps matching TRBD1 or TRBD2 (5 bases each). The sequences come from PBMCs from blood, collected 11 to 12 days after vaccination. The source is a man in his forties or fifties who received an inactivated influenza vaccine. The CDR3 nucleotides read TGTGCCAGCAGTTTAGCGGAAGGCGAGGGGACAGATACGCAGTATTTT. Its protein product is CASSLAEGEGTDTQYF.